These T cell receptor beta chains were read from a single sample in a study of cytomegalovirus exposure and HLA in healthy donors. Using immunoSEQ multiplex PCR, the repertoire was profiled, and TCRdb retains in-frame clones only, with some absent. This sample contains about 170,000 clones. The sequencing sample was made of PBMCs. The receptors derive from a woman younger than 30 in good health and CMV-seropositive. Both conserved end residues are part of each CDR3.

>TRBV11-2|TRBJ2-3
CASSSSLSTSGNLDTQYF
>TRBV5-1|TRBJ2-1
CASSLVTAIYNEQFF
>TRBV5-1|TRBJ1-1
CASSLTGLILNTEAFF
>TRBV7-9|TRBJ1-2
CASSPIGTVDYGYTF
>TRBV19|TRBJ1-1
CASGQGEVEAFF
>TRBV9|TRBJ2-1
CASSRLAGGLNEQFF
>TRBV5-1|TRBJ2-1
CASSLGLAGINEQFF
>TRBV11-3|TRBJ1-1
CASRPISGYGNTEAFF
>TRBV11-1|TRBJ2-5
CASTRQQGGTQYF
>TRBV10-3|-
CAISGQGAGYEQYF
>TRBV14|TRBJ1-1
CASSLGRSRVAFF
>TRBV4-3|TRBJ1-1
CASSQGLQHWNTEAFF
>TRBV20-1|TRBJ2-7
CSARQFDEQYF
>TRBV19|TRBJ2-1
CASSIDSRRGPGDEQFF
>TRBV7-2|TRBJ2-5
CASSPPGPGETQYF
>TRBV7-7|TRBJ2-7
CASSLEGGGGYEQYF
>TRBV9|TRBJ2-1
CASSPGQGTEQFF
>TRBV12-2|TRBJ2-2
CASRLVNRAGTGELFF
>TRBV6-5|TRBJ2-5
CASVAGGLQETQYF
>TRBV11-3|TRBJ2-3
CASSRGGFSTDTQYF
>TRBV4-3|TRBJ1-2
CASSQVGGNYGYTF
>TRBV5-1|TRBJ1-3
CASSRKATGGNSGNTIYF
>TRBV7-9|TRBJ2-7
CASSLEGGYEQYF
>TRBV9|TRBJ2-1
CASSQRGAIYNEQFF
>TRBV29-1|TRBJ2-1
CSGIEGKQFF
>TRBV19|TRBJ1-1
CASSIGQGGTEAFF
>TRBV5-1|TRBJ2-1
CASSLGSADNEQFF
>TRBV6-1|TRBJ1-4
CASSGRTRLATNEKLFF
>TRBV9|TRBJ1-1
CASSATAGTGKGTEAFF
>TRBV19|TRBJ1-5
CASSIDQLGASQPQHF
>TRBV5-1|TRBJ1-1
CASTQRNTEAFF
>TRBV27|TRBJ2-7
CASSLSGLAGRNYEQYF
>TRBV18|TRBJ2-2
CASSPQGPTGELFF
>TRBV7-9|TRBJ1-4
CASSRGQGYEKLFF
>TRBV19|TRBJ2-1
CASSIVGLSYNEQFF
>TRBV19|TRBJ2-2
CASSIKGAHTGELFF
>TRBV5-4|TRBJ2-1
CASSHSSEGEQFF
>TRBV4-2|TRBJ2-1
CASSQDISYEQFF
>TRBV6-6|TRBJ2-6
CASTHRRVSGANVLTF
>TRBV6-1|TRBJ2-2
CASSEAMSGELFF
>TRBV2|TRBJ2-1
CASSVYPSVEQFF
>TRBV18|TRBJ1-2
CASSPSEGLRYGYTF
>TRBV4-2|TRBJ1-6
CASSQQDGYNSPLHF
>TRBV27|TRBJ2-6
CASSSVAPLSGANVLTF
>TRBV4-3|TRBJ1-2
CASSQERDSPSYGYTF
>TRBV15|TRBJ2-3
CATSRGSGTAGDTQYF
>TRBV4-3|TRBJ2-2
CASSQDRGRTGELFF
>TRBV4-1|TRBJ2-3
CASSHALGEGTDTQYF
>TRBV6-6|TRBJ2-2
CASSSGGGNTGELFF
>TRBV7-2|TRBJ1-2
CASSLAQGGVTGYTF